Below are 4 T cell receptor beta chains sequenced from a single sample in a study of blood T cell repertoires in COVID-19. Generated by immunoSEQ multiplex PCR, the TCRdb table keeps only in-frame clones and is missing some. The sample carries around 88,000 clones, approximately 90% recorded once. Sequenced material: peripheral blood. The receptors were sampled from a man in his fifties or sixties with acute or convalescent COVID-19.

The gene calls are TRBV10-3 and TRBJ2-1, with D possibly matching TRBD1 (5 bases). CDR3 length: 13 amino acids. Germline V lookup: CDR1 ENHRY, CDR2 SYGVKD. Trimming removed 7 bases from V and 2 bases from J, with 9 bases in between. This CDR3 reads CAITTDTYNEQFF. The CDR3 DNA is TGTGCCATCACTACGGACACCTACAATGAGCAGTTCTTC.

The chain combines TRBV3-1 (or the pseudogene TRBV3-2) with TRBJ2-2; 14 bases map to TRBD2. CDR1 and CDR2 from the germline V gene are LGHDT and YNNKEL (reference sequence). The CDR3 totals 15 residues. V lost 10 bases, J lost 5 bases, and 6 bases stayed unmatched. This chain's CDR3 is CATSGLAGGTGELFF. DNA of the CDR3: TGTGCCACCTCCGGACTAGCGGGAGGAACCGGGGAGCTGTTTTTT.

The chain carries TRBV5-4 and TRBJ1-5; 7 nucleotides match TRBD1. This CDR3 region has 14 residues. V was pared by 4 bases and J by 6 bases, with 7 bases of the junction left unmatched. Germline values: CDR1 SGHNT, CDR2 YYREEE (reference sequence). CDR3 in DNA: TGTGCCAGCAGCCCCGACAGGGCAGCTCAGCCCCAGCATTTT. Residues: CASSPDRAAQPQHF.

The chain recombines TRBV6-2 or TRBV6-3 with TRBJ2-2; 9 bases match TRBD1. The germline V gene encodes CDR1 MNHEY and CDR2 SVGEGT. V was clipped by 5 bases and J by 0 bases; unmatched bases: 10. CDR3 length: 18 residues. The CDR3 sequence is CASSRADRGKANTGELFF. CDR3 nucleotides: TGTGCCAGCAGTCGTGCCGACAGGGGGAAAGCGAACACCGGGGAGCTGTTTTTT.